A selection of T cell receptor beta chains follows, all from one sample in a study of cytomegalovirus exposure and HLA in healthy donors. Assay used: immunoSEQ multiplex PCR; TCRdb lists only in-frame clones, some missing. The repertoire holds approximately 180,000 clones, with around 80% as singletons. Sequenced input: PBMCs. The receptors stem from a young man in good health and CMV-seronegative. CDR3s include the opening cysteine and the closing phenylalanine or tryptophan. A D gene is named only where the DNA matches it firmly. Clone size is stated in some rows and not others, as once, few, many or a class when expanded.

abundance	v_gene	d_gene	j_gene	CDR3nt	CDR3aa
-	TRBV11-3	-	TRBJ1-2	TGTGCCAGCAGCTTCTGGGCCAAAGGCTACACCTTC	CASSFWAKGYTF
-	TRBV14	-	TRBJ2-1	TGTGCCAGCAGCCCACCTACCAATGAGCAGTTCTTC	CASSPPTNEQFF
few	TRBV19	TRBD1	TRBJ1-4	TGTGCCAGTAGTCGGACAGGCCCTGATGAAAAACTGTTTTTT	CASSRTGPDEKLFF
-	TRBV5-4	-	TRBJ1-3	TGTGCCAGCAGCTTGATGGCCGGAAACACCATATATTTT	CASSLMAGNTIYF
-	TRBV5-1	-	TRBJ1-1	TGCGCCAGCAGGGGGGGGGTAGGGGCTGAAGCTTTCTTT	CASRGGVGAEAFF
-	TRBV18	-	TRBJ2-1	TGTGCCAGCTCACTACCAGCTGCCTCCTACAATGAGCAGTTCTTC	CASSLPAASYNEQFF
-	TRBV4-2	-	TRBJ2-1	TGTGCCAGCAGCCGCCGAGGCGGCTTCAATGAGCAGTTCTTC	CASSRRGGFNEQFF
-	TRBV5-1	-	TRBJ1-4	TGCGCCAGCAGCCCATCGCGTCTAACTAATGAAAAACTGTTTTTT	CASSPSRLTNEKLFF
once	TRBV5-1	-	TRBJ2-5	TGCGCCAGCAGCTTCCGGACAGTGACAGAGACCCAGTACTTC	CASSFRTVTETQYF
-	TRBV7-9	TRBD1	TRBJ2-1	TGTGCCAGACAGGGGTTGCACAATGAGCAGTTCTTC	CARQGLHNEQFF
-	TRBV27	-	TRBJ2-1	TGTGCCAGCAGTAAAACTAGGCTCGAGCAGTTCTTC	CASSKTRLEQFF
-	TRBV7-3	TRBD2	TRBJ2-3	TGTGCCAGCAGCCGTGGGGGCGGGAGGGCTAATACGCAGTATTTT	CASSRGGGRANTQYF
-	TRBV18	-	TRBJ2-7	TGTGCCAGCTCACCAGAGGGATACGAGCAGTACTTC	CASSPEGYEQYF
-	TRBV11-3	TRBD2	TRBJ2-3	TGTGCCAGCAGCTTAGACAGACTAGCGGGACGGGATACGCAGTATTTT	CASSLDRLAGRDTQYF
-	TRBV7-2	TRBD2	TRBJ2-3	TGTGCCAGCAGCTTGGTGGGAGGGTCCCTAGATACGCAGTATTTT	CASSLVGGSLDTQYF
-	TRBV28	TRBD2	TRBJ2-4	TGTGCCAGCAGTTTACAGCGGGATCGATTACTAGCCAAAAACATTCAGTACTTC	CASSLQRDRLLAKNIQYF
-	TRBV27	TRBD1	TRBJ2-3	TGTGCCAGCAGTCCGGACAGGGGGCGTACAGATACGCAGTATTTT	CASSPDRGRTDTQYF
-	TRBV27	TRBD1	TRBJ2-1	TGTGCCAGCGGCCTCGGACAGGGGGCCTACAATGAGCAGTTCTTC	CASGLGQGAYNEQFF
-	TRBV4-1	-	TRBJ1-4	TGCGCCAGCAGCCAAGCGGGTGGCGGCGAAAAACTGTTTTTT	CASSQAGGGEKLFF
-	TRBV11-2	-	TRBJ2-7	TGTGCCAGCAGCTTCGGAGGCGAGCAGTACTTC	CASSFGGEQYF
-	TRBV27	-	TRBJ2-7	TGTGCCAGCAGTCCCTGGGGGGTAGGCGAGCAGTACTTC	CASSPWGVGEQYF
-	TRBV18	TRBD1	TRBJ2-1	TGTGCCAGCTCATCAAACCTACAGGGGAAGGGTGGCAATGAGCAGTTCTTC	CASSSNLQGKGGNEQFF
-	TRBV19	TRBD1	TRBJ1-2	TGTGCCAGTAATCAGGGGGGATTGTCTGGCTACACCTTC	CASNQGGLSGYTF
-	TRBV7-6	-	TRBJ1-2	TGTGCCAGCAGCCCCGAGACAGGAAACTATGGCTACACCTTC	CASSPETGNYGYTF
-	TRBV18	-	TRBJ1-1	TGTGCCAGCTCGCCGGGACAACTGAACACTGAAGCTTTCTTT	CASSPGQLNTEAFF
-	TRBV27	TRBD1	TRBJ2-2	TGTGCCAGCGGGACAGGGAGTGTGAATACCGGGGAGCTGTTTTTT	CASGTGSVNTGELFF
-	TRBV28	-	TRBJ1-5	TGTGCCAGCAGTCAGGGTTTTCAGCCCCAGCATTTT	CASSQGFQPQHF
-	TRBV2	-	TRBJ2-3	TGTGCCACTAGGACAGAAACTAGCACAGATACGCAGTATTTT	CATRTETSTDTQYF
few	TRBV29-1	-	TRBJ2-7	TGCAGCGTTGAAAAAGGGGGGACAGTCCTGGGAGAGCAGTACTTC	CSVEKGGTVLGEQYF
-	TRBV9	-	TRBJ2-7	TGTGCCAGCAGCGTCGGTTGGGGCAGCCACGTTTACGAGCAGTACTTC	CASSVGWGSHVYEQYF
-	TRBV7-9	-	TRBJ2-1	TGTGCCAGCAGCTTGGGTGGGGGGGCTGAGCAGTTCTTC	CASSLGGGAEQFF
-	TRBV6-6	TRBD2	TRBJ2-5	TGTGCCAGCAGTGGACTAGCGGGGGACCAAGAGACCCAGTACTTC	CASSGLAGDQETQYF
few	TRBV7-7	TRBD2	TRBJ2-1	TGTGCTAGCAGCCGGGGACTAGCCACCTACAATGAGCAGTTCTTC	CASSRGLATYNEQFF
-	TRBV5-8	TRBD1	TRBJ1-5	TGTGCCAGCAGCTTGGGGGACAGGGGGAACAATCAGCCCCAGCATTTT	CASSLGDRGNNQPQHF
-	TRBV6-5	-	TRBJ1-2	TGTGCCAGCAGTTATCTTGGCGGCTACACCTTC	CASSYLGGYTF
-	TRBV10-1	-	TRBJ2-7	TGCGCCAGCAGTCCCGGTCGCTCCTACGAGCAGTACTTC	CASSPGRSYEQYF
-	TRBV21-1	-	TRBJ2-3	TGTGCCAGCAGCAAAGTGCTCGCGGACAGCTACACAGATACGCAGTATTTT	CASSKVLADSYTDTQYF
-	TRBV7-9	TRBD1	TRBJ1-2	TGTGCCAGCAGCCGCGACAGGGGAAGTGGCTACACCTTC	CASSRDRGSGYTF
-	TRBV25-1	-	TRBJ1-6	TGTGCCAGCAGACCGGACAGCTCCTATAATTCACCCCTCCACTTT	CASRPDSSYNSPLHF
-	TRBV19	-	TRBJ1-1	TGTGCCAGTAGTATTGGGGCGAACACTGAAGCTTTCTTT	CASSIGANTEAFF
-	TRBV6-1	-	TRBJ1-4	TGTGCCAGCAGTCCGGCCGGGATTGGGGAAAAACTGTTTTTT	CASSPAGIGEKLFF
-	TRBV6-1	-	TRBJ2-7	TGTGCCAGCGCTCTCCAGGATGACTCCTACGAGCAGTACTTC	CASALQDDSYEQYF
-	TRBV7-9	-	TRBJ1-4	TGTGCCAGCAGTTCCCTGGAAGGGGCTTGGGGTGAAAAACTGTTTTTT	CASSSLEGAWGEKLFF
-	TRBV2	TRBD1	TRBJ2-7	TGTGCCAGCACCGGGGACAGGGAATACGAGCAGTACTTC	CASTGDREYEQYF
-	TRBV9	TRBD1	TRBJ2-4	TGTGCCAGCAGCGTAGGCCCCGGACAGGGGAAAAACATTCAGTACTTC	CASSVGPGQGKNIQYF